The T cell receptor beta chain described here comes from a study of prognosis after radiotherapy for stage I lung cancer. On the study more broadly: The 13 male and about six female patients were aged about 53 to 95, median about 70 years.

Concerning this clonotype itself: No antigen is known for it. A far bigger clonotype differs at one base, so this is likely a read error.

Germline CDR1 and CDR2: SEHNR and FQNEAQ (reference sequence). The CDR3 loop spans 16 amino acids. TCR beta CDR3 was amplified from genomic DNA by two-round multiplex PCR. Gene-specific TRBV and TRBJ primers were used in PCR round one. Universal primers featured in the second PCR round. TCRdb called the multiplex PCR reads again in MiXCR, with one record for every CDR3 protein. The repertoire includes fewer than 40,000 distinct CDR3 sequences, approximately 29% of them detected once, and 25% to 30% sits in the top ten. The study, taken as a whole, reports: Patients who went on to get distant metastases had lower Shannon entropy after stereotactic body radiation therapy.

The source of this sequence is a donor over 45 with non-small cell lung cancer. J is TRBJ2-3 and V is TRBV7-9; a possible D gene is TRBD2 (6 bases). This material consisted of PBMCs, taken before or after stereotactic body radiation therapy (not recorded which). As DNA, the CDR3 is TGTGACAGCGTACTCGCGGGGACCATGGGCACAGATACGCAGTATTTT. Its protein is CDSVLAGTMGTDTQYF.